The present T cell receptor (beta chain) was sequenced within a study of tumor and adjacent non-tumor tissue in lung cancer. Study as a whole: Patients comprised 12 adenocarcinoma, a couple of squamous cell carcinoma and 1 small cell lung cancer. Overall study findings and caveats: Compared with tumor, normal lung showed significantly lower TCR diversity.

CDR3 length equals 15 residues. Germline CDR1 is SQVTM and CDR2 is ANQGSEA. Trimming stripped 0 bases from V and 2 bases from J, with 8 bases between. This clonotype was picked up many times. Its cognate antigen is unknown. This sample's RNA came from whole unsorted tissue. The library came from three nested PCR rounds adapted from ARM-PCR protocols. One entry per CDR3 protein results from TCRdb running MiXCR on the multiplex PCR reads. The table lists 70,000 to 80,000 distinct CDR3 sequences, about two thirds of them singletons. The J gene is TRBJ2-6, the V gene TRBV29-1; possible D gene TRBD2, 5 bases. Sequences were obtained from lung tumor tissue. This receptor was identified in a woman aged 40 to 50 with non-small cell lung cancer. CDR3 nucleotide sequence: TGCAGCGTTGAAGAGGTGAGGGCTGGGGCCAACGTCCTGACTTTC. Protein product: CSVEEVRAGANVLTF.